This T cell receptor beta chain was sequenced during a study of Ad26.COV2.S vaccination and SARS-CoV-2 variants. Only in-frame clones appear in the TCRdb table, and some are missing; sequencing was by immunoSEQ multiplex PCR. The table includes roughly 300,000 clones, about 88% detected once. Treatment specified: about 20 received Ad26.COV2.S at low or high dose, single or two shots; 5 received placebo; per-sample allocation not given. The samples date from day 63 after the first vaccine or placebo injection. Per the germline V gene, CDR1 is MNHEY and CDR2 is SMNVEV (reference sequence). The CDR3 totals 15 residues. J was trimmed by 7 bases and V by 2 bases; bases with no gene match: 4.

The sequenced sample was peripheral blood, obtained in a trial of Ad26.COV2.S vaccine versus placebo. This receptor was identified in a person aged 18-65 years who received the Ad26.COV2.S COVID-19 vaccine or a placebo. This rearrangement joins TRBV27 to TRBJ1-6; 8 nucleotides line up with TRBD1. This CDR3 reads CASSLQGALNSPLHF. The CDR3 bases are TGTGCCAGCAGTTTACAGGGGGCGCTCAATTCACCCCTCCACTTT.